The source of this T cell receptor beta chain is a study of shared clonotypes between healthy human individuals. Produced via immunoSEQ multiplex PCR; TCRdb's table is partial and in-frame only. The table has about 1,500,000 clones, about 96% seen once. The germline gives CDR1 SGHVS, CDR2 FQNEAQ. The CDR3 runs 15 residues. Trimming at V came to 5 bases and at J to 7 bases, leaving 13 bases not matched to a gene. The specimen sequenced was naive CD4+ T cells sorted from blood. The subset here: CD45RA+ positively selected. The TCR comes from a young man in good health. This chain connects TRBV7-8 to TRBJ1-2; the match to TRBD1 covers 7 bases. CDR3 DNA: TGTGCCAGCAGCCCAATGACAGGGATTGACGGTGGCTACACCTTC. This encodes CASSPMTGIDGGYTF.